A single sample is the source of the 30 T cell receptor beta chains below, sequenced in a study of early T cells in non-severe SARS-CoV-2 infection. TCRdb re-derived calls from the 5' RACE reads in MiXCR, one entry per CDR3 protein. This table has about 79,000 distinct CDR3 sequences, approximately 10% appearing once. Sequenced input: whole blood. The source of these receptors is an adult who was a healthcare worker with PCR-confirmed SARS-CoV-2 infection or an uninfected control (not recorded which).

CDR3 nucleotides: TGTGCCAGCAGCTTCTCCAGGGGGTGGGGTAGGAACACTGAAGCTTTCTTT. Translated, it gives CASSFSRGWGRNTEAFF. The chain combines TRBV7-2 with TRBJ1-1, with 7 positions matching TRBD1. The CDR3 contains 17 residues. V trimming: 3 bases; J trimming: 1 base; junction bases outside the gene matches: 11. Germline V lookup: CDR1 SGHTA, CDR2 FQGNSA.

This clonotype showed up just a few times. The V call is TRBV7-6, the J call TRBJ2-6, with 8 bases lining up with TRBD2. The CDR3 loop spans 17 amino acids. Unmatched junction bases numbered 10, after V lost 8 bases and J lost 1 base. Germline V CDR1 and CDR2: SGHVS, FNYEAQ. The CDR3 region has the DNA TGTGCCAGCGCCCTTAAAGCGGGAGTTTCTGGGGCCAACGTCCTGACTTTC. This sequence encodes CASALKAGVSGANVLTF.

This clonotype was counted between two and nine times. The chain recombines TRBV5-1 with TRBJ1-1, with a weak D call TRBD1 (6 bases). V shed 1 base and J shed 4 bases, with 8 bases lying between them. This CDR3 is built from 13 residues. Germline V gives CDR1 SGHRS, CDR2 YFSETQ. CDR3 bases: TGCGCCAGCAGCTTGCCAGGGGTCACTGAAGCTTTCTTT. Amino acids: CASSLPGVTEAFF.

The CDR3 reads CASSPGGQETQYF. DNA of the CDR3: TGTGCCAGCAGTCCCGGCGGCCAAGAGACCCAGTACTTC. V gene TRBV12-3 or TRBV12-4 combines with J gene TRBJ2-5; the D is unclear. Trimming pared 5 bases from V and 1 base from J, leaving 8 bases between. There are 13 residues in the CDR3.

The rearrangement uses TRBV6-2 or TRBV6-3 and TRBJ2-5; no clear D. Germline loops: CDR1 MNHEY, CDR2 SVGEGT. The CDR3 length is 12 residues. V shed 4 bases and J shed 2 bases, with 5 bases lying between them. The CDR3 sequence is CASSLGQETQYF. The CDR3 DNA follows: TGTGCCAGCAGTTTGGGTCAAGAGACCCAGTACTTC.

V gene TRBV6-1 combines with J gene TRBJ2-3; D unresolved. CDR3 length: 17 residues. Looked up from germline, CDR1 is MNHNS and CDR2 is SASEGT. V was trimmed by 3 bases and J by 0 bases, leaving 16 bases between them. CDR3 loop: CASSERHPRASTDTQYF. CDR3 nucleotides: TGTGCCAGCAGTGAGAGGCATCCCCGCGCTAGCACAGATACGCAGTATTTT.

The gene calls are TRBV12-3 or TRBV12-4 and TRBJ1-2; TRBD1 aligns across 9 bases. J was trimmed by 6 bases and V by 6 bases; bases with no gene match: 5. The CDR3 sequence is 13 residues long. CDR3 nucleotide sequence: TGTGCCAGCAGGCCGGGACAGGGCGATGGCTACACCTTC. This sequence encodes CASRPGQGDGYTF.

V is TRBV19 and J is TRBJ1-6, with D unresolved. V was pared by 6 bases and J by 8 bases, with 8 bases between. CDR1 and CDR2 from the germline V gene are LNHDA and SQIVND (reference sequence). The CDR3 is made up of 12 amino acids. CDR3 sequence: CASRYRDSPLHF. CDR3 DNA sequence: TGTGCCAGTAGATACAGAGATTCACCCCTCCACTTT.

This clonotype has a handful of counts. The chain combines TRBV4-3 with TRBJ1-2; D ambiguous. Germline V gives CDR1 LGHNA, CDR2 YSLEER. V dropped 0 bases and J dropped 1 base, with 12 bases sitting between them. The CDR3 consists of 16 residues. The CDR3 DNA follows: TGCGCCAGCAGCCAAGATCTTCCACCTCATAACTATGGCTACACCTTC. It encodes CASSQDLPPHNYGYTF.

This clonotype was counted many times. The V gene is TRBV11-2, the J gene TRBJ1-2, with D hard to call. CDR1 SGHAT and CDR2 FQNNGV come from the germline V gene. This CDR3 comprises 13 residues. V gave up 5 bases and J gave up 7 bases, with 14 bases separating them. The CDR3 region is CASSPQRVSGYTF. The CDR3 coding sequence is TGTGCCAGCAGCCCCCAACGAGTCTCTGGCTACACCTTC.

This clonotype was observed at least ten times. The rearrangement joins TRBV4-3 to TRBJ1-2; 10 positions agree with TRBD1. With 3 bases clipped from V and 7 bases from J, the junction kept 8 bases outside the gene matches. Germline CDR1 reads LGHNA; CDR2 reads YSLEER. This CDR3 spans 15 amino acids. CDR3 nucleotide sequence: TGCGCCAGCAGCCAGACCGGGACAGGGGCTCTTGGCTACACCTTC. Protein sequence: CASSQTGTGALGYTF.

Ten or more counts support this clonotype. The rearrangement uses TRBV11-2 and TRBJ1-6; 7 nucleotides align to TRBD1. The CDR3 consists of 15 residues. Per germline, CDR1 SGHAT and CDR2 FQNNGV. The junction had 9 bases not matched to a gene; V was cut back by 6 bases and J by 7 bases. The CDR3 DNA reads as TGTGCCAGCAGTCCGGACAACAGGGGAAATTCACCCCTCCACTTT. It yields the protein CASSPDNRGNSPLHF. Complete variable domain (other parts from reference TRBV11-2 and TRBJ1-6): EAGVAQSPRYKIIEKRQSVAFWCNPISGHATLYWYQQILGQGPKLLIQFQNNGVVDDSQLPKDRFSAERLKGVDSTLKIQPAKLEDSAVYLCASSPDNRGNSPLHFGNGTRLTVT.

The CDR3 nucleotides read TGTGCCAGCAGCCGTCATGGCTACACCTTC. Its translation: CASSRHGYTF. The J gene is TRBJ1-2, the V gene TRBV7-9; no clear D. Germline V lookup: CDR1 SEHNR, CDR2 FQNEAQ (reference sequence). The CDR3 extends over 10 amino acids. Trimming took off 5 bases at V and 6 bases at J, with 4 bases between the two ends.

This clonotype has more than one count but fewer than ten. The genes are TRBV6-5 and TRBJ2-1; a possible D gene is TRBD1 (7 bases). V shed 2 bases and J shed 8 bases, with 19 bases lying between them. There are 16 residues in the CDR3. Per germline, CDR1 MNHEY and CDR2 SVGAGI. CDR3 region: CASSYPDGGGTDEQFF. CDR3 sequence (DNA): TGTGCCAGCAGTTACCCTGATGGAGGGGGGACAGATGAGCAGTTCTTC.

The CDR3 DNA reads TGCGCCAGCAGTCAATCGACAGCCACCACCGGGGAGCTGTTTTTT. Its translation is CASSQSTATTGELFF. The rearrangement joins TRBV23-1 to TRBJ2-2; D possibly corresponds to TRBD1 (5 bases). TRBV23-1 is assigned to the ORF class and has an uncertain function. Trimming removed 0 bases from V and 4 bases from J, with 9 bases in between. The CDR3 is 15 amino acids.

The J gene is TRBJ1-1, the V gene TRBV30; tentatively, D is TRBD1 (5 bases). V shed 2 bases and J shed 4 bases, with 8 bases lying between them. The germline V gene has CDR1 GTSNPN and CDR2 SVGIG (reference sequence). The CDR3 consists of 12 residues. CDR3 DNA: TGTGCCTGGAGTCCGCAGGGCACTGAAGCTTTCTTT. As protein: CAWSPQGTEAFF. The full variable domain, with the rest looked up from reference TRBV30 and TRBJ1-1, is SQTIHQWPATLVQPVGSPLSLECTVEGTSNPNLYWYRQAAGRGLQLLFYSVGIGQISSEVPQNLSASRPQDRQFILSSKKLLLSDSGFYLCAWSPQGTEAFFGQGTRLTVV.

The V gene is TRBV5-1, the J gene TRBJ1-4, with D possibly matching TRBD1 (5 bases). Looked up from germline, CDR1 is SGHRS and CDR2 is YFSETQ. V gave up 4 bases and J gave up 4 bases, with 14 bases separating them. The CDR3 covers 15 residues. CDR3 bases: TGCGCCAGCAGCCCCTCCGGGACCATTAATGAAAAACTGTTTTTT. Its translation is CASSPSGTINEKLFF.

This clonotype was observed many times. This chain joins TRBV27 and TRBJ1-3; no clear D gene. This CDR3 region has 15 residues. Deletions cut 8 bases from V and 0 bases from J, with 14 bases between. The germline gives CDR1 MNHEY, CDR2 SMNVEV (reference sequence). CDR3 in DNA: TGTGCCAGCCGCCCCGGTGGGCCCTCTGGAAACACCATATATTTT. It yields the protein CASRPGGPSGNTIYF.

The V gene is TRBV6-2 or TRBV6-3, the J gene TRBJ1-2, with 7 bases that match TRBD1. Germline V lookup: CDR1 MNHEY, CDR2 SVGEGT. Trimming removed 6 bases from V and 4 bases from J; junction bases left unmatched: 5. The CDR3 is 13 residues long. The CDR3 DNA sequence: TGTGCCAGCAGAGGACAGGCGCCCTATGGCTACACCTTC. Amino acid sequence: CASRGQAPYGYTF.

V is TRBV10-1 and J is TRBJ1-1, with D hard to call. The V gene lost 6 bases and the J gene lost 1 base, with 9 bases spanning the gap. CDR3 length: 13 amino acids. CDR1 is WNHNN and CDR2 is SYGVQD in the germline V gene (reference sequence). The CDR3 coding sequence is TGCGCCAGCAGCGACCGAGGGAACACTGAAGCTTTCTTT. It codes for CASSDRGNTEAFF.

There are many counts of this clonotype. The genes are TRBV3-1 and TRBJ1-2; D is perhaps TRBD1 (5 bases). This CDR3 region has 13 residues. Germline V gene data show CDR1 as LGHDT and CDR2 as YNNKEL (reference sequence). V lost 4 bases and J lost 6, with 12 bases in between. The CDR3 DNA is TGTGCCAGCAGCCTACTGGGGGAAGATGGCTACACCTTC. Encoded protein: CASSLLGEDGYTF.

This clonotype was found a few times. The chain uses TRBV7-2 and TRBJ1-1, with D hard to call. The ends were cut back, 5 bases at V and 1 base at J, with 8 bases in the middle. CDR3 size: 13 residues. From germline, CDR1 is SGHTA and CDR2 FQGNSA. The CDR3 region is CASSPWTNTEAFF. The CDR3, as DNA: TGTGCCAGCAGCCCGTGGACGAACACTGAAGCTTTCTTT.

CDR3 sequence reads: CASSLGWGVQAGELFF. The CDR3 region has the DNA TGTGCCAGCAGCTTAGGGTGGGGCGTCCAGGCCGGGGAGCTGTTTTTT. The chain is built from TRBV7-6 and TRBJ2-2, with D possibly matching TRBD1 (5 bases). This CDR3 has 16 residues. The germline V and J ends were trimmed by 1 base and 6 bases, with 15 bases remaining between them. CDR1 SGHVS and CDR2 FNYEAQ come from the germline V gene.

This clonotype came up many times. The genes are TRBV12-5 and TRBJ1-5; 7 bases fit TRBD1. Germline CDR1 is LGHNT and CDR2 is FRNRAP. V was clipped by 3 bases and J by 7 bases; unmatched bases: 6. This CDR3 has 14 residues. This chain's CDR3 is CASGLGDRGQPQHF. CDR3 coding DNA: TGTGCTAGTGGTTTAGGGGACAGAGGACAGCCCCAGCATTTT.

The rearrangement links TRBV7-9 to TRBJ2-3, with a weak D call TRBD2 (5 bases). The germline V gene encodes CDR1 SEHNR and CDR2 FQNEAQ (reference sequence). Trimming removed 2 bases from V and 4 bases from J, with 13 bases in between. This CDR3 comprises 15 residues. The CDR3 reads CASSLPPEGSDTQYF. The CDR3 DNA sequence: TGTGCCAGCAGCTTACCCCCCGAGGGATCAGATACGCAGTATTTT.

Many counts were recorded for this clonotype. The rearrangement links TRBV5-1 to TRBJ2-2; D possibly corresponds to TRBD1 (5 bases). Trimming took off 1 base at V and 10 bases at J, with 14 bases between the two ends. The CDR3 is 14 residues long. The germline gives CDR1 SGHRS, CDR2 YFSETQ. Written as DNA, the CDR3 is TGCGCCAGCAGCTTGATCCAGGGCCCAGTGGAGCTGTTTTTT. Translating gives CASSLIQGPVELFF.

The chain combines TRBV9 with TRBJ2-2; a possible D gene is TRBD1 (5 bases). Germline values: CDR1 SGDLS, CDR2 YYNGEE. This CDR3 spans 17 amino acids. V was clipped by 0 bases and J by 0 bases, with 12 bases between them. The CDR3 DNA is TGTGCCAGCAGCGTAGAAGACCCAGGGACGAACACCGGGGAGCTGTTTTTT. Translating it yields CASSVEDPGTNTGELFF.

The chain has TRBV11-3 and TRBJ1-1; D call uncertain. The V gene's germline CDR1 is SGHNT and CDR2 YENEEA. CDR3 size: 14 residues. V lost 5 bases, J lost 4 bases, and 14 bases lay in between. Here the CDR3 reads CASSKGGEGTEAFF. CDR3 coding DNA: TGTGCCAGCAGCAAAGGCGGGGAGGGCACTGAAGCTTTCTTT.

CDR3 sequence (DNA): TGTGCCAGCAGTGAGAGCAAGGTGTGGCACCGGAGCAATCAGCCCCAGCATTTT. Encoded protein: CASSESKVWHRSNQPQHF. This chain uses TRBV2 with TRBJ1-5; no definite D call. This CDR3 is built from 18 residues. Looked up from germline, CDR1 is SNHLY and CDR2 is FYNNEI. V was cut by 3 bases and J by 1 base, with 19 bases left in between.

There are a few counts of this clonotype. The chain is built from TRBV18 and TRBJ2-7; 8 bases agree with TRBD1. With V trimmed by 5 bases and J by 4 bases, 1 base remained unmatched. Germline loops: CDR1 KGHSH, CDR2 LQKENI. The length of the CDR3 is 12 residues. The CDR3 spells CASSWTGYEQYF. CDR3 DNA: TGTGCCAGCTCATGGACAGGGTACGAGCAGTACTTC.